The sequence of this T cell receptor (beta chain) was determined in a study of blood T cell repertoires in COVID-19 (TCRdb year 2020). In the study overall: The collaborator samples originated in the United States, Italy and Spain and spanned the acute and convalescent phases of COVID-19. The prospective study material was composed of cDNA or gDNA derived from T cells, B-cell-depleted T cells, or PBMCs. The dataset comprised deeply sampled blood TCRbeta repertoires from subjects exposed to, actively infected with, or recovered from COVID-19. The repertoires were released in a freely available public database intended as a resource for research on the immune response to SARS-CoV-2. The samples were drawn from two sources: the first 160 participants of the ongoing ImmuneRACE study, and over 950 subjects contributed by 6 global collaborators. Nearly every sample came with metadata listing a de-identified subject ID, COVID-19 status, age in years and sex. Where HLA class I and class II types were available, the types were taken from metadata supplied by the sample provider, not from assay-based typing.

Each collaborating institution followed its own protocols to collect whole blood in K2EDTA tubes. For TCRbeta analysis, collaborator samples were shipped as frozen whole blood, as isolated PBMCs, or as DNA extracted from either sample type. Study-wide conclusions, independent of this receptor: The quantity of clinical and demographic metadata differed by source and by participant and was supplied without curation.

TCRbeta CDR3 regions were amplified from genomic DNA by means of the immunoSEQ Assay, a bias-controlled multiplex PCR. As for the original processing: Within the assay, amplification of reference gene primers was used to estimate how many nucleated cells each sample contained. Sequence reads were collapsed and filtered to measure the absolute abundance of every unique TCRbeta CDR3 rearrangement. For each sample, productive Simpson clonality was calculated as the square root of Simpson's diversity index over productive rearrangements. In TCRdb, the immuneACCESS table is reduced to in-frame sequences with V and J assigned. These tables do not hold every clone; where another copy was compared, an unresolved V gene accounts for under half, and the others remain unexplained. V, J and clone size are taken as reported in that table, and D and trimming were inferred from the DNA itself. The sample includes roughly 310,000 clones, with 85% to 90% observed a single time. The top ten clones comprise more than 3% of the sample.

Remarks on this clone: Its binding antigen is unknown. Base qualities were left out, and no much larger clone turns up one base away.

Sequenced sample: peripheral blood. The clonotype comes from a woman aged 50 to 60 with active or convalescent COVID-19.

The CDR3 protein: CAITRGSDSGANVLTF. The nucleotide sequence is given as TGTGCCATCACCAGAGGGTCCGACTCTGGGGCCAACGTCCTGACTTTC. The sequence joins TRBV10-3 to TRBJ2-6, with a tentative D gene TRBD2 over 5 matching bases. As encoded in the germline V gene, CDR1 is ENHRY while CDR2 is SYGVKD. The CDR3 starts with the cysteine, ends with the phenylalanine, and has 16 residues. Of the read, only the CDR3 DNA is kept; its 48 bases are in frame from base 1. Relative to germline, V is 7 bases shorter and J is 0 bases shorter, with 13 bases between their ends.